This TCR beta chain was captured by sequencing in a study of cytomegalovirus exposure and HLA in healthy donors. Study information: Earlier, 100 million or so unique TCR beta sequences were recovered from about 200 million T cells by an analysis. Overall study results and limits: Most of the CMV-associated TCR beta chains (in a later analysis) appeared to be HLA-restricted. One cluster of highly shared sequence variants probably arose as a sequencing artifact. Later analysis placed DRB1 highest and HLA-C lowest in TCR association rates, which differed by HLA locus.

Primers for the PCR totalled 60 Vbeta and 13 Jbeta. Here immunoSEQ multiplex PCR was the method, and the copy in TCRdb shows in-frame clones only, minus some. The top ten hold around 2.6% of the sample, which has roughly 100,000 clones, over 80% seen once. A remark on this clone: Its antigen is unidentified.

The CDR3 is 15 residues long. Germline V gene lookup returns CDR1 PRHDT and CDR2 FYEKMQ (reference sequence). Trimming cost V 7 bases and J 4 bases; bases outside gene matches: 10. The receptor was isolated from a middle-aged man in good health and CMV-seronegative. The material sequenced was PBMCs. V gene TRBV13 combines with J gene TRBJ1-2, with TRBD1 identical over 9 bases. The CDR3 coding sequence is TGTGCCAGCATCCCGATACAGGGGGCCTTCTATGGCTACACCTTC. Protein product: CASIPIQGAFYGYTF.